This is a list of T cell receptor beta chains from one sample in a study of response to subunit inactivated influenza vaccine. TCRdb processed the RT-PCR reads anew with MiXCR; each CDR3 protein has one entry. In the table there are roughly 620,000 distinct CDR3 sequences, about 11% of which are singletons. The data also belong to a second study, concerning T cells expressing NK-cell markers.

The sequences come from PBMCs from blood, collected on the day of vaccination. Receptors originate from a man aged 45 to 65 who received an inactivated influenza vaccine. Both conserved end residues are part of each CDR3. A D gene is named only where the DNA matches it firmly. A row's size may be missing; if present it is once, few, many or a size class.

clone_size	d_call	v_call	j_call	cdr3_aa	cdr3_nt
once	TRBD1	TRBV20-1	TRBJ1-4	CSARKITRTGLGEKLFF	TGCAGTGCTAGAAAAATAACCCGGACAGGGCTTGGAGAAAAACTGTTTTTT
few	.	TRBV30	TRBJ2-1	CAWSVQWDEQFF	TGTGCCTGGAGTGTACAGTGGGACGAGCAGTTCTTC
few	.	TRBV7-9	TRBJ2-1	CASMPTGWSYNEQFF	TGTGCCAGCATGCCGACGGGCTGGTCCTACAATGAGCAGTTCTTC
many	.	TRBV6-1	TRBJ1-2	CASTASGGWDGYTF	TGTGCCAGCACCGCCTCGGGGGGGTGGGATGGCTACACCTTC
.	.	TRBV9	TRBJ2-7	CASSVAGTTTEQYF	TGTGCCAGCAGCGTAGCCGGGACAACTACTGAGCAGTACTTC
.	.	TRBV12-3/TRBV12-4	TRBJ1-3	CASSPADRTIGNTIYF	TGTGCCAGCAGCCCTGCCGACAGGACGATTGGAAACACCATATATTTT
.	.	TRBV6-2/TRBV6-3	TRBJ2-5	CASSYKRGGNQETQYF	TGTGCCAGCAGTTACAAGCGCGGGGGCAACCAAGAGACCCAGTACTTC
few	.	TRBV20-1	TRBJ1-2	CSLRQARYGYTF	TGCAGTCTGAGACAGGCGCGCTATGGCTACACCTTC
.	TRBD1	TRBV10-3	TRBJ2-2	CAISESQGANTGELFF	TGTGCCATCAGTGAGTCACAGGGGGCGAACACCGGGGAGCTGTTTTTT
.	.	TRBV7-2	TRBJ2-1	CASRLAAGRSSYNEQFF	TGTGCCAGCAGATTAGCTGCGGGACGGAGCTCCTACAATGAGCAGTTCTTC
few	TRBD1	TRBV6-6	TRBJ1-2	CASSHGQGDGYTF	TGTGCCAGCAGTCACGGGCAGGGGGATGGCTACACCTTC
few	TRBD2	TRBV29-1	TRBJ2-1	CSVGVSGGPEQFF	TGCAGCGTTGGAGTTAGCGGGGGCCCCGAGCAGTTCTTC
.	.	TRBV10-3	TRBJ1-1	CAISGQSDTEAFF	TGTGCCATCAGCGGACAGTCGGACACTGAAGCTTTCTTT
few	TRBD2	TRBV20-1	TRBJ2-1	CSARDTRGLAGVGNEQFF	TGCAGTGCTAGAGATACTAGGGGACTAGCGGGAGTTGGTAATGAGCAGTTCTTC
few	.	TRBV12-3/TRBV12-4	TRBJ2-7	CASSLSGMVYEQYF	TGTGCCAGCAGTTTATCAGGGATGGTTTACGAGCAGTACTTC
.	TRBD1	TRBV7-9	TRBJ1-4	CASSLLARGNEKLFF	TGTGCCAGCAGCTTACTAGCCAGGGGGAACGAAAAACTGTTTTTT
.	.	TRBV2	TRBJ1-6	CASSDREYSPLHF	TGTGCCAGCAGTGACAGGGAGTATTCACCCCTCCACTTT
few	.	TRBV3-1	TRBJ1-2	CASSRTEGQSGYTF	TGTGCCAGCAGCCGAACGGAAGGACAATCGGGCTACACCTTC
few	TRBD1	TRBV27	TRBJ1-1	CASSLLTGDTEAFF	TGTGCCAGCAGTTTGTTGACAGGGGACACTGAAGCTTTCTTT
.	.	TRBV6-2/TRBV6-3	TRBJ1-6	CASSSPFEGSGSYNSPLHF	TGTGCCAGCAGTTCTCCGTTCGAGGGTTCCGGCTCCTATAATTCACCCCTCCACTTT
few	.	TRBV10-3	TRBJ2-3	CAISEQRRVRFTDTQYF	TGTGCCATCAGTGAACAGCGGAGGGTCCGATTCACAGATACGCAGTATTTT